What follows is one TCR beta chain and its context. This record comes from a study of blood T cell repertoires in COVID-19. For the study at large: The United States, Italy and Spain provided the acute and convalescent COVID-19 samples. In each case, the material was cDNA or gDNA derived from T cells, B-cell-depleted T cells, or PBMCs.

In germline, CDR1 is SGHNT, CDR2 YENEEA. The CDR3 has 13 residues. Trimming stripped 1 base from V and 10 bases from J, with 11 bases between. Per the original data handling: It was from reference gene primer amplification that nucleated cell counts were estimated. The repertoire was sequenced with immunoSEQ multiplex PCR; TCRdb's copy has only in-frame clones and lacks some. The DNA was the basis for D and trimming; V, J and clone size are from that table. The sample includes under 300,000 clones, roughly nine tenths of them seen just once. The TCR comes from a man in his fifties or sixties with acute or convalescent COVID-19. The rearrangement links TRBV11-3 to TRBJ2-1, with D tentatively TRBD2 (6 bases). Sequencing used peripheral blood. CDR3 residues: CASSLAARGEQFF. Written as DNA, the CDR3 is TGTGCCAGCAGCTTAGCCGCCCGGGGGGAGCAGTTCTTC.